This T cell receptor (beta chain) was sequenced for a study of shared clonotypes between healthy human individuals. Notes on the study in general: The sharing of roughly 5% of naive CD4 clonotypes was seen across a handful of donors.

About this clone itself: The antigen remains unidentified.

Generated by immunoSEQ multiplex PCR, the TCRdb table keeps only in-frame clones and is missing some. Of hundreds of thousands of clones in the sample, around 95% are singletons; the top ten hold 0.095% to 0.12%. Terminally differentiated effector memory CD45RA+ cells were excluded by CCR7 positive selection of CD45RO-negative cells. The germline CDR1 and CDR2 sequences are SEHNR and FQNEAQ (reference sequence). V lost 1 base to trimming and J lost 2 bases, with 5 bases between them. This CDR3 is built from 13 residues. The chain has TRBV7-9 and TRBJ1-1; no clear D gene. Sequencing was performed on naive CD8+ T cells sorted from blood. This TCR was recovered from a woman in her 30s in good health. The CDR3 coding sequence is TGTGCCAGCAGCTTAGACGATAACACTGAAGCTTTCTTT. Translating it yields CASSLDDNTEAFF.